This T cell receptor beta chain stems from a study of shared clonotypes between healthy human individuals. Germline CDR1 reads SQVTM; CDR2 reads ANQGSEA. This CDR3 spans 13 amino acids. The V and J ends lost 7 bases and 2 bases respectively, with 13 bases between them. Here immunoSEQ multiplex PCR was the method, and the copy in TCRdb shows in-frame clones only, minus some. The data contain about 2 million clones, about 95% of them seen just once; the ten biggest clones take up 0.9% to 1.3%. This clone has a single count. Terminally differentiated effector memory CD45RA+ cells were left out of the naive CD8 fraction, which was CD45RO-negative and positively selected for CCR7.

V gene TRBV29-1 combines with J gene TRBJ2-3; D tentatively fits TRBD1 or TRBD2 (6 bases each). This clonotype was obtained from a man between 18 and 29 years old in good health. Sequencing was carried out using naive CD8+ T cells sorted from blood. The CDR3 nucleotides are TGCAGCGGGAGGGGGACCTCCACAGATACGCAGTATTTT. Translating it yields CSGRGTSTDTQYF.